Listed below are T cell receptor beta chains from one sample, sequenced in a study of blood T cell repertoires in COVID-19. Generated by immunoSEQ multiplex PCR, the TCRdb table keeps only in-frame clones and is missing some. Seen here are about 310,000 clones, roughly 84% observed once, and the top ten hold 1%. Sequencing was done on a sample of peripheral blood. These receptors were obtained from a man aged 45-65 years with active or convalescent COVID-19. The CDR3 runs from the conserved cysteine through the conserved F or W. The D gene is left open where the match is weak. Only some rows state a clone size, as once, few, many or a class for expanded clones.

D | length | J | V | size | DNA | CDR3
- | 14 | TRBJ1-2 | TRBV5-1 | - | TGCGCCAGCAGCTTTGACAGTCTAAACTATGGCTACACCTTC | CASSFDSLNYGYTF
TRBD1 | 14 | TRBJ2-3 | TRBV6-5 | - | TGTGCCAGCAGTCTAGGACAGGGCGCAGATACGCAGTATTTT | CASSLGQGADTQYF
- | 13 | TRBJ1-2 | TRBV3-1/TRBV3-2 | - | TGTGCCAGCAGCCAAGATGGAGGGATGGGCTACACCTTC | CASSQDGGMGYTF
TRBD1 | 16 | TRBJ1-2 | TRBV18 | - | TGTGCCAGCTCACCATTTGGAGGGGGCACAGTTGGTGGCTACACCTTC | CASSPFGGGTVGGYTF
- | 14 | TRBJ2-4 | TRBV2 | - | TGTGCCAGCACGTCAGGATCAGCCAAAAACATTCAGTACTTC | CASTSGSAKNIQYF
- | 15 | TRBJ1-1 | TRBV6-5 | - | TGTGCCAGCAGAGCAGGGGTGGGAATGAACACTGAAGCTTTCTTT | CASRAGVGMNTEAFF
TRBD2 | 16 | TRBJ2-3 | TRBV7-2 | - | TGTGCCAGCAGCACCGGACTAGCGGGGGGATCAGATACGCAGTATTTT | CASSTGLAGGSDTQYF
- | 11 | TRBJ1-2 | TRBV29-1 | once | TGCAGCGTTGAGGGGAGCCATGGCTACACCTTC | CSVEGSHGYTF
TRBD2 | 14 | TRBJ2-3 | TRBV9 | - | TGTGCCAGCAGCCTTAGCGGGATTCAAGATACGCAGTATTTT | CASSLSGIQDTQYF
TRBD2 | 13 | TRBJ2-7 | TRBV5-4 | - | TGTGCCAGCAGCCCATCCGGGGGGGCCGAGCAGTACTTC | CASSPSGGAEQYF
- | 15 | TRBJ1-4 | TRBV15 | few | TGTGCCACCAGCAGGGACACAGGGTGGGATGAAAAACTGTTTTTT | CATSRDTGWDEKLFF
TRBD1 | 13 | TRBJ2-1 | TRBV6-4 | - | TGTGCCAGCAGTGAGAGTCGGGACAGCCCCCAGTTCTTC | CASSESRDSPQFF
- | 14 | TRBJ1-6 | TRBV11-2 | - | TGTGCCAGCAGCTTAGCCCAGTCCCATTCACCCCTCCACTTT | CASSLAQSHSPLHF
TRBD1 | 17 | TRBJ2-3 | TRBV4-2 | - | TGTGCCAGCAGCAACCGGGACAGGGGAAGTCGCACAGATACGCAGTATTTT | CASSNRDRGSRTDTQYF
TRBD1 | 14 | TRBJ2-7 | TRBV28 | once | TGTGCCAGCAGTACCATAATGAACAGGGGAATGTGGTACTTC | CASSTIMNRGMWYF
TRBD1 | 13 | TRBJ2-5 | TRBV5-1 | - | TGCGCCAGTTCGCCAGGGGGCCAGGAGACCCAGTACTTC | CASSPGGQETQYF
- | 13 | TRBJ1-5 | TRBV2 | once | TGTGCCAGCAGTGTAGGGGGTAATCAGCCCCAGCATTTT | CASSVGGNQPQHF
- | 13 | TRBJ2-7 | TRBV18 | - | TGTGCCAGCTCAACCAGTTCAGGGTACGAGCAGTACTTC | CASSTSSGYEQYF
TRBD1 | 15 | TRBJ1-5 | TRBV28 | - | TGTGCCAGCACCAGTCCCGGGACAGGGGGCCAGCCCCAGCATTTT | CASTSPGTGGQPQHF
TRBD2 | 14 | TRBJ2-7 | TRBV6-5 | - | TGTGCCAGCAGTATGACTAGCGGGAGCTACGAGCAGTACTTC | CASSMTSGSYEQYF
- | 16 | TRBJ2-5 | TRBV4-3 | - | TGCGCCAGCAGCCAGGAACCTACAGGGCCGAAAGAGACCCAGTACTTC | CASSQEPTGPKETQYF
TRBD1 | 15 | TRBJ1-5 | TRBV28 | - | TGTGCCAGCAGTTTAACGGGACAGGGTATTCAGCCCCAGCATTTT | CASSLTGQGIQPQHF
TRBD2 | 16 | TRBJ2-3 | TRBV11-3 | - | TGTGCCAGCAGCCGGGGGACTAGCGGTTCGACAGATACGCAGTATTTT | CASSRGTSGSTDTQYF
TRBD2 | 17 | TRBJ2-7 | TRBV6-2/TRBV6-3 | - | TGTGCCAGCAGTTACCGGCTAGCGGGACACCCCTCCTACGAGCAGTACTTC | CASSYRLAGHPSYEQYF